The present T cell receptor beta chain was sequenced within a study of T cells in Graves' hyperthyroidism and ophthalmopathy. Findings and limits, study-wide: Among clonotypes expanded in thyroid above 0.001, most were also found in blood. Onset of ophthalmopathy came a median roughly 6.9 months after the model predicted it. Stable hyperthyroidism was told apart from ophthalmopathy by a model built on 13 V-J features.

Authors of the study amplified TCR beta CDR3 regions from RNA transcripts. The study used the HTBI primer set for a first-round RT-PCR of the TCR CDR3. One entry per CDR3 protein, called by TCRdb with MiXCR from the multiplex PCR reads. The sample lists under 400,000 distinct CDR3 sequences, around a sixth seen once, with around a quarter in the top ten. With regard to this clonotype: Antigen unknown. A read error may account for a junction end that differs from germline.

CDR1 PRHDT and CDR2 FYEKMQ come from the germline V gene (reference sequence). The CDR3 runs to 14 residues. The receptor was derived from a woman aged 18 to 35 with Graves' hyperthyroidism that later progressed to Graves' ophthalmopathy. The V gene is TRBV13, the J gene TRBJ2-7, with 7 bases lining up with TRBD1. Sequencing used blood. The CDR3 loop is CASSSGTVNYEQCF. CDR3 in DNA: TGTGCCAGCAGCTCCGGGACAGTCAACTACGAGCAGTGCTTC.